These 32 T cell receptor beta chains originate from one sample sequenced in a study of T cell changes during pregnancy in multiple sclerosis. Sequencing was performed with immunoSEQ multiplex PCR; in TCRdb, only in-frame clones are kept and a portion is missing. This sample has about 93,000 clones, with roughly 92% found just once. The specimen comprised peripheral blood, sampled after pregnancy. These receptors all stem from a female donor with multiple sclerosis, enrolled in a pregnancy study.

The chain is built from TRBV19 and TRBJ2-5, with D possibly being TRBD1 (5 bases). V dropped 5 bases and J dropped 4 bases, with 17 bases sitting between them. The CDR3 totals 15 residues. CDR1 is LNHDA and CDR2 is SQIVND in the germline V gene (reference sequence). CDR3 region: CASSRRQGGVETQYF. CDR3 DNA: TGTGCCAGTAGTCGTCGGCAGGGTGGTGTAGAGACCCAGTACTTC.

This clone was detected once. The CDR3 here is CAISESVGQGSNQPQHF. The CDR3 DNA reads as TGTGCCATCAGTGAGTCGGTAGGACAGGGGAGCAATCAGCCCCAGCATTTT. The chain couples TRBV10-3 to TRBJ1-5; 9 positions match TRBD1. CDR1 ENHRY and CDR2 SYGVKD come from the germline V gene. V gave up 0 bases and J gave up 1 base; unmatched junction bases: 4. The CDR3 is 17 amino acids.

The rearrangement uses TRBV7-9 and TRBJ2-3, with a tentative D call TRBD2 (7 bases). This CDR3 is built from 13 residues. The germline V and J ends were trimmed by 7 bases and 2 bases, with 10 bases remaining between them. Germline V gene sequence: CDR1 SEHNR, CDR2 FQNEAQ (reference sequence). The CDR3 is CASTAGATDTQYF. The CDR3, as DNA: TGTGCCAGCACGGCGGGGGCCACAGATACGCAGTATTTT.

This clone was found once. The CDR3 is CASGLGTGDSYEQYF. DNA of the CDR3: TGTGCTAGTGGTTTGGGGACAGGTGACTCCTACGAGCAGTACTTC. V gene TRBV12-5 combines with J gene TRBJ2-7, with 7 positions matching TRBD1. CDR3 size: 15 residues. V gave up 1 base and J gave up 0 bases; unmatched junction bases: 3. In germline, CDR1 is LGHNT, CDR2 FRNRAP.

V usage is TRBV18 and J usage is TRBJ1-4; D possibly corresponds to TRBD1 (5 bases). The CDR3 is 16 amino acids. With 3 bases removed from V and 0 bases from J, the gap between germline ends came to 11 bases. CDR1 is KGHSH and CDR2 is LQKENI in the germline V gene. The CDR3 nucleotides read TGTGCCAGCTCACCGACAGAGGAGACAACTAATGAAAAACTGTTTTTT. Translation: CASSPTEETTNEKLFF. Drawing the rest from reference TRBV18 and TRBJ1-4, the complete variable domain is NAGVMQNPRHLVRRRGQEARLRCSPMKGHSHVYWYRQLPEEGLKFMVYLQKENIIDESGMPKERFSAEFPKEGPSILRIQQVVRGDSAAYFCASSPTEETTNEKLFFGSGTQLSVL.

The J gene is TRBJ2-3, the V gene TRBV30; 8 nucleotides align to TRBD2. The germline V gene has CDR1 GTSNPN and CDR2 SVGIG (reference sequence). The CDR3 runs to 14 residues. Trimming removed 1 base from V and 4 bases from J; junction bases left unmatched: 4. The CDR3 here is CAWSGIGGADTQYF. The CDR3 coding sequence is TGTGCCTGGAGTGGCATCGGGGGGGCAGATACGCAGTATTTT.

The V call is TRBV30, the J call TRBJ1-2, with 9 bases aligning to TRBD1. Unmatched junction bases numbered 24, after V lost 5 bases and J lost 8 bases. CDR1 GTSNPN and CDR2 SVGIG come from the germline V gene (reference sequence). CDR3 length: 18 amino acids. CDR3 in DNA: TGTGCCTGGGACCCCCTCACCGGGACAGGGAATCGAGGCTCGGGCTACACCTTC. It codes for CAWDPLTGTGNRGSGYTF. Full variable domain (rest looked up from reference TRBV30 and TRBJ1-2): SQTIHQWPATLVQPVGSPLSLECTVEGTSNPNLYWYRQAAGRGLQLLFYSVGIGQISSEVPQNLSASRPQDRQFILSSKKLLLSDSGFYLCAWDPLTGTGNRGSGYTFGSGTRLTVV.

V gene TRBV10-3 combines with J gene TRBJ2-3; 9 bases map to TRBD2. CDR1 is ENHRY, CDR2 SYGVKD, per germline. This CDR3 spans 14 amino acids. J gave up 2 bases and V 8 bases, and 5 bases lay outside the gene matches. The CDR3 here is CAILAGVDTDTQYF. In DNA form, the CDR3 reads TGTGCCATCTTAGCGGGGGTTGACACAGATACGCAGTATTTT.

The chain links TRBV4-3 to TRBJ1-5, with D unclear. The CDR3 sequence is 14 residues long. V lost 0 bases to trimming and J lost 7 bases, with 10 bases between them. Germline CDR1 LGHNA, CDR2 YSLEER. The CDR3 DNA sequence: TGCGCCAGCAGCCAAGATCGGGTTTCCCAGCCCCAGCATTTT. Encoded protein: CASSQDRVSQPQHF.

The gene calls are TRBV7-9 and TRBJ2-5; D call uncertain. This CDR3 is built from 12 residues. Per germline, CDR1 SEHNR and CDR2 FQNEAQ (reference sequence). Trimming removed 5 bases from V and 5 bases from J, with 9 bases in between. The CDR3 DNA is TGTGCCAGCAGCCAAATCGGGGAGACCCAGTACTTC. This translates into CASSQIGETQYF.

As concerns this clone: A junction end diverges from the germline sequence, so it may reflect a read error. The V and J genes are TRBV7-8 and TRBJ2-7, with TRBD1 matching 7 bases. CDR3 length equals 14 residues. Germline CDR1 is SGHVS and CDR2 is FQNEAQ. Written as DNA, the CDR3 is TGTGCCAGCAGCTTAGAAAGACAGGGTTACGGGCAGTACTTC. This codes for CASSLERQGYGQYF.

The chain has TRBV13 and TRBJ1-2; no reliable D call. Trimming left V 5 bases short and J 8 bases short, with 15 bases between. Germline V gives CDR1 PRHDT, CDR2 FYEKMQ (reference sequence). The CDR3 extends over 13 amino acids. CDR3 DNA sequence: TGTGCCAGCAGCCAATTTCGGGGTGGCGGCTACACCTTC. Translating gives CASSQFRGGGYTF.

The rearrangement joins TRBV5-5 to TRBJ1-2; TRBD1 agrees at 7 bases. The CDR3 has 15 amino acids. The V gene end was trimmed by 4 bases and the J gene end by 7 bases; junction bases not matched to a gene: 13. Germline values: CDR1 SGHKS, CDR2 YYEKEE (reference sequence). CDR3 nucleotides: TGTGCCAGCAGCCGATTAGGGGGCACGGGTCGTGGCTACACCTTC. It is translated as CASSRLGGTGRGYTF.

The J gene is TRBJ2-1, the V gene TRBV2; D unclear. CDR1 is SNHLY and CDR2 is FYNNEI in the germline V gene. V was pared by 7 bases and J by 0 bases, with 13 bases between. The CDR3 runs to 15 residues. The CDR3 region has the DNA TGTGCCAGCACTATAGCAACGGCCTCCTACAATGAGCAGTTCTTC. Its protein product is CASTIATASYNEQFF.

The gene calls are TRBV29-1 and TRBJ2-3, with D hard to call. The CDR3 has 13 residues. Germline CDR1 is SQVTM and CDR2 is ANQGSEA. The ends were cut back, 4 bases at V and 2 bases at J, with 10 bases in the middle. This CDR3 is CSVGAAITDTQYF. For the CDR3, the DNA is TGCAGCGTTGGCGCCGCGATCACAGATACGCAGTATTTT.

V is TRBV5-1 and J is TRBJ1-1, with unresolved D. Germline CDR1 is SGHRS and CDR2 is YFSETQ. The CDR3 covers 12 residues. V lost 0 bases, J lost 7 bases, and 7 bases lay in between. The DNA of the CDR3 is TGCGCCAGCAGCTTGGGGGCCGGTGAAGCTTTCTTT. Translated: CASSLGAGEAFF.

The V and J genes are TRBV29-1 and TRBJ2-1; D might be TRBD2 (5 bases). The CDR3 is made up of 15 amino acids. V was shortened by 1 base and J by 7 bases, with 17 bases between the two germline ends. Germline CDR1 is SQVTM and CDR2 is ANQGSEA. The CDR3 reads CSVEGPIGVRNEQFF. The CDR3 nucleotides read TGCAGCGTTGAAGGGCCCATCGGGGTTAGGAATGAGCAGTTCTTC.

This chain uses TRBV10-3 with TRBJ2-2, with 8 bases identical to TRBD1. The CDR3 is 14 residues long. Germline V gives CDR1 ENHRY, CDR2 SYGVKD. J gave up 1 base and V 6 bases, and 1 base lay outside the gene matches. CDR3 amino acids: CAIRQGENTGELFF. CDR3 in DNA: TGTGCCATCAGACAGGGGGAGAACACCGGGGAGCTGTTTTTT.

The chain couples TRBV7-2 to TRBJ2-5; 7 bases are a match to TRBD2. Trimming cost V 1 base and J 2 bases; bases outside gene matches: 4. The CDR3 covers 15 residues. Germline CDR1 and CDR2: SGHTA and FQGNSA. The CDR3 loop is CASSLVSGGQETQYF. Here the CDR3 DNA reads TGTGCCAGCAGCTTAGTCTCCGGGGGGCAAGAGACCCAGTACTTC.

The chain has TRBV30 and TRBJ2-3, with D perhaps matching TRBD1 (5 bases). The CDR3 extends over 14 amino acids. Germline V gives CDR1 GTSNPN, CDR2 SVGIG (reference sequence). V was shortened by 5 bases and J by 3 bases, with 15 bases between the two germline ends. This chain's CDR3 is CAWGAWGKTDTQYF. In DNA, the CDR3 is TGTGCCTGGGGGGCGTGGGGAAAAACAGATACGCAGTATTTT.

The rearrangement joins TRBV19 to TRBJ1-2; 7 bases align to TRBD1. Germline V gene lookup returns CDR1 LNHDA and CDR2 SQIVND (reference sequence). The CDR3 covers 14 residues. Trimming at V came to 7 bases and at J to 4 bases, leaving 9 bases not matched to a gene. The CDR3 DNA reads as TGTGCCAGTACAATGCCGGGACAGATCTATGGCTACACCTTC. It yields the protein CASTMPGQIYGYTF.

The rearrangement joins TRBV5-6 to TRBJ2-3; 9 positions match TRBD1. The trim removed 4 bases at V and 4 bases at J, leaving 4 bases unmatched. Germline CDR1 is SGHDT and CDR2 is YYEEEE. This CDR3 is 14 amino acids long. The CDR3 reads CASSGTGSADTQYF. As DNA, the CDR3 is TGTGCCAGCAGCGGGACAGGGAGTGCAGATACGCAGTATTTT.

This clone was detected once. The CDR3 reads CAWSETGTGVSPLHF. In DNA form, the CDR3 reads TGTGCCTGGAGTGAGACGGGAACAGGGGTTTCACCCCTCCACTTT. The chain links TRBV30 to TRBJ1-6; 7 positions agree with TRBD1. CDR3 length equals 15 residues. V lost 1 base to trimming and J lost 9 bases; unmatched junction nucleotides: 9. Germline CDR1 reads GTSNPN; CDR2 reads SVGIG (reference sequence). Variable domain in full (rest from reference TRBV30 and TRBJ1-6): SQTIHQWPATLVQPVGSPLSLECTVEGTSNPNLYWYRQAAGRGLQLLFYSVGIGQISSEVPQNLSASRPQDRQFILSSKKLLLSDSGFYLCAWSETGTGVSPLHFGNGTRLTVT.

The rearrangement uses TRBV5-4 and TRBJ2-7; TRBD2 aligns across 13 bases. The junction had 3 bases not matched to a gene; V was cut back by 4 bases and J by 2 bases. The CDR3 covers 15 residues. CDR1 and CDR2 (germline): SGHNT, YYREEE (reference sequence). The CDR3 region has the DNA TGTGCCAGCAGCCCAGGACTAGCGGGAGCCTACGAGCAGTACTTC. This gives the protein CASSPGLAGAYEQYF.

The rearrangement uses TRBV18 and TRBJ2-7; 7 bases are shared with TRBD1. V gave up 1 base and J gave up 2 bases; unmatched junction bases: 11. Germline-derived CDR1 and CDR2 are KGHSH and LQKENI. The CDR3 is made up of 17 amino acids. The chain's CDR3 is CASSPLDRTGPAYEQYF. In DNA form, the CDR3 reads TGTGCCAGCTCACCACTCGACAGGACAGGACCGGCCTACGAGCAGTACTTC. The variable domain in full, completed from reference TRBV18 and TRBJ2-7, reads NAGVMQNPRHLVRRRGQEARLRCSPMKGHSHVYWYRQLPEEGLKFMVYLQKENIIDESGMPKERFSAEFPKEGPSILRIQQVVRGDSAAYFCASSPLDRTGPAYEQYFGPGTRLTVT.

The chain employs TRBV19 and TRBJ1-2; no firm D call. Between the trimmed V and J ends, which lost 3 bases and 5 bases, there was a span of 28 bases. There are 19 residues in the CDR3. The germline V gene has CDR1 LNHDA and CDR2 SQIVND (reference sequence). As DNA, the CDR3 is TGTGCCAGTAGTATGACTGGCGGGTCTACTTCTCCCCTTACTTATGGCTACACCTTC. This translates into CASSMTGGSTSPLTYGYTF.

The V gene is TRBV12-5, the J gene TRBJ1-1, with TRBD1 matching over 9 bases. The germline V gene encodes CDR1 LGHNT and CDR2 FRNRAP. The V gene end was trimmed by 1 base and the J gene end by 3 bases; junction bases not matched to a gene: 0. This CDR3 has 14 amino acids. CDR3 nucleotide sequence: TGTGCTAGTGGTTTGGGGACAGGGGACACTGAAGCTTTCTTT. Protein: CASGLGTGDTEAFF.

This chain links TRBV6-5 with TRBJ2-7, with a possible D match to TRBD2 (7 bases). The germline gives CDR1 MNHEY, CDR2 SVGAGI. The CDR3 has 15 residues. V was cut by 6 bases and J by 1 base, with 16 bases left in between. The CDR3 spells CASRDSGGSSYEQYF. In DNA form, the CDR3 reads TGTGCCAGCAGGGACTCGGGGGGCAGTTCCTACGAGCAGTACTTC.

V gene TRBV11-2 combines with J gene TRBJ1-1; weak D call: TRBD1 (6 bases). The CDR3 is 14 amino acids. V was clipped by 2 bases and J by 5 bases, with 12 bases between them. Germline CDR1 reads SGHAT; CDR2 reads FQNNGV. Here the CDR3 reads CASSLSGDTTEAFF. The CDR3 nucleotides read TGTGCCAGCAGCTTAAGTGGGGACACGACTGAAGCTTTCTTT.

For this clone: Other DNA sequences of this sample code for an identical CDR3. The genes are TRBV5-1 and TRBJ1-2; TRBD1 matches at 9 bases. The V segment lost 4 bases and the J segment 8 bases; nucleotides outside the gene matches: 6. Germline V gene sequence: CDR1 SGHRS, CDR2 YFSETQ. CDR3 length: 13 amino acids. CDR3 region: CASSPGQGGGYTF. The DNA of the CDR3 is TGCGCCAGCAGCCCGGGACAGGGCGGCGGCTACACCTTC.

The chain carries TRBV21-1 and TRBJ1-4; the table assigns TRBD1, which was not confirmed against the DNA. TRBV21-1 is classified as a pseudogene. The CDR3 is 16 residues long. The CDR3 protein is CASSPQSRGTNEKLFF. CDR3 bases: TGTGCCAGCAGTCCGCAGAGCAGGGGGACTAATGAAAAACTGTTTTTT.

The chain is built from TRBV5-1 and TRBJ2-3, with D possibly TRBD2 on 5 matching bases. The germline V gene has CDR1 SGHRS and CDR2 YFSETQ. CDR3 size: 14 residues. V lost 5 bases and J lost 0, with 10 bases in between. CDR3 DNA sequence: TGCGCCAGCAGAGATAAGCGGAGCACAGATACGCAGTATTTT. Protein: CASRDKRSTDTQYF.